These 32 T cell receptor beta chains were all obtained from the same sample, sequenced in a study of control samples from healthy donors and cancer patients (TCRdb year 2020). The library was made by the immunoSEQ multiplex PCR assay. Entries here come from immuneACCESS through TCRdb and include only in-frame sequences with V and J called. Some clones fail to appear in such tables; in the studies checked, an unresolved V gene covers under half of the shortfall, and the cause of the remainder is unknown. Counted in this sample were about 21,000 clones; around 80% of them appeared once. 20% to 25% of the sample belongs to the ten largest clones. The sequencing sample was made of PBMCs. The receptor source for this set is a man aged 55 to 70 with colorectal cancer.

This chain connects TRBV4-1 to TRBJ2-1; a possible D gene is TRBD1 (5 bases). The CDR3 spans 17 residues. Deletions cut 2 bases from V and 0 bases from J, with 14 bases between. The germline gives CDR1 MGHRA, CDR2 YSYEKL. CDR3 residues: CASSQQDILFSYNEQFF. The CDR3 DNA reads TGCGCCAGCAGCCAACAGGACATTCTCTTCTCCTACAATGAGCAGTTCTTC.

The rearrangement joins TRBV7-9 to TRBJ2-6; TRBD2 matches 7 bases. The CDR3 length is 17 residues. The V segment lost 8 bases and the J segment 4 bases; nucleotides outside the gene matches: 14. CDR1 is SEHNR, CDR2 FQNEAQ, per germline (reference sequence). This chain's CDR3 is CASGTPWEGSGANVLTF. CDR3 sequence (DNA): TGTGCCAGCGGTACACCTTGGGAGGGGTCCGGGGCCAACGTCCTGACTTTC.

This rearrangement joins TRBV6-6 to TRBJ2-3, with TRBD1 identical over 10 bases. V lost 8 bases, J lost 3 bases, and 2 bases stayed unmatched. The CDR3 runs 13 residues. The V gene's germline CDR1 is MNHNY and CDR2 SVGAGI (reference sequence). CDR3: CASSGQGTDTQYF. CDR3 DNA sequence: TGTGCCAGCTCGGGACAGGGGACAGATACGCAGTATTTT.

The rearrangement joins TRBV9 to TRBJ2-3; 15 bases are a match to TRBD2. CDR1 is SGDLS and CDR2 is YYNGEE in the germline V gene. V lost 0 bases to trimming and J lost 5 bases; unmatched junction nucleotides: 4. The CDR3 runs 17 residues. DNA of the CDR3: TGTGCCAGCAGCGTAGCTGGACTAGCGGGGGGGCAAGATACGCAGTATTTT. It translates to CASSVAGLAGGQDTQYF.

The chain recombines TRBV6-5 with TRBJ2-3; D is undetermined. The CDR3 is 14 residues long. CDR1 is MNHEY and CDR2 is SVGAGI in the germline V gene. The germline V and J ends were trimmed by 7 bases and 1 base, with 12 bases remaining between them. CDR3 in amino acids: CASKSSYGTDTQYF. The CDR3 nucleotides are TGTGCCAGCAAATCTTCCTACGGCACAGATACGCAGTATTTT.

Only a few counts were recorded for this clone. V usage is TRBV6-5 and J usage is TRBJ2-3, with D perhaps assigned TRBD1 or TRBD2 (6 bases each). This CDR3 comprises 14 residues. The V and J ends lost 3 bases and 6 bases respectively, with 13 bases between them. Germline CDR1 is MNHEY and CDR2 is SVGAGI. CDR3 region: CASSYDGGRDTQYF. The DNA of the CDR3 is TGTGCCAGCAGTTATGACGGGGGCAGGGATACGCAGTATTTT.

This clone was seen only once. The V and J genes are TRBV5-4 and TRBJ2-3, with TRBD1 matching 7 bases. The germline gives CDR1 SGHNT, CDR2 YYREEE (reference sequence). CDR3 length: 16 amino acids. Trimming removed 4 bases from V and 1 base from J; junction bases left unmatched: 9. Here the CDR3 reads CASSRNRGDGTDTQYF. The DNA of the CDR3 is TGTGCCAGCAGCAGGAACAGGGGAGATGGCACAGATACGCAGTATTTT.

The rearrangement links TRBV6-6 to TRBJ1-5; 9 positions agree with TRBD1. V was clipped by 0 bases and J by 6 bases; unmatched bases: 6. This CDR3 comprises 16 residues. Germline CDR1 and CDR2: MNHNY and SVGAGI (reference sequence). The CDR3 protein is CASSYSAGQGTQPQHF. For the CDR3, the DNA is TGTGCCAGCAGTTACTCGGCGGGACAGGGAACTCAGCCCCAGCATTTT.

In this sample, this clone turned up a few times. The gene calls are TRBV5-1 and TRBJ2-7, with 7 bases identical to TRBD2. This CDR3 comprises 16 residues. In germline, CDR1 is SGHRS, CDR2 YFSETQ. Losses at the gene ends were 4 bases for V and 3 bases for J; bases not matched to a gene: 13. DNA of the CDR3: TGCGCCAGCAGCGCGGAGGCGGGGGTACCGTTCTACGAGCAGTACTTC. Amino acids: CASSAEAGVPFYEQYF. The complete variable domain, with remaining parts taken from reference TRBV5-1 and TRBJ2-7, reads KAGVTQTPRYLIKTRGQQVTLSCSPISGHRSVSWYQQTPGQGLQFLFEYFSETQRNKGNFPGRFSGRQFSNSRSEMNVSTLELGDSALYLCASSAEAGVPFYEQYFGPGTRLTVT.

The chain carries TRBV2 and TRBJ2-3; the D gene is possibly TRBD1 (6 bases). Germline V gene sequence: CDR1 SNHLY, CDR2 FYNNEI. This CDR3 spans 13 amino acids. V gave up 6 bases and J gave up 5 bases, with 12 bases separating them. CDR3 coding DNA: TGTGCCAGCAGGAAGGACAGCTTAGATACGCAGTATTTT. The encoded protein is CASRKDSLDTQYF.

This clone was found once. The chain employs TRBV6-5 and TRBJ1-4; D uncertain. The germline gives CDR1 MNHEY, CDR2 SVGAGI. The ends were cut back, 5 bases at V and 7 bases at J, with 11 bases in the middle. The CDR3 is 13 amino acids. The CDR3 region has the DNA TGTGCCAGCAGTCACAATGATTTTGAAAAACTGTTTTTT. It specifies CASSHNDFEKLFF.

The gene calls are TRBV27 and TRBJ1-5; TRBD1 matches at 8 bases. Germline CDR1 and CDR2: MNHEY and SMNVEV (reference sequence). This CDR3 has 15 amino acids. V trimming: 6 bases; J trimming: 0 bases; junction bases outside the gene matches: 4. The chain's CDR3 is CASRPGTGSNQPQHF. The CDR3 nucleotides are TGTGCCAGCAGGCCCGGGACAGGTAGCAATCAGCCCCAGCATTTT.

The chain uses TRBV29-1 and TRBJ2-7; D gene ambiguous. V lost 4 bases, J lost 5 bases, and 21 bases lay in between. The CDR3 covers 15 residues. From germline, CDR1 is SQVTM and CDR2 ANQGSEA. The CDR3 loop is CSVATPRARADEQYF. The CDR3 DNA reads TGCAGCGTTGCTACCCCCCGGGCCCGGGCCGACGAGCAGTACTTC.

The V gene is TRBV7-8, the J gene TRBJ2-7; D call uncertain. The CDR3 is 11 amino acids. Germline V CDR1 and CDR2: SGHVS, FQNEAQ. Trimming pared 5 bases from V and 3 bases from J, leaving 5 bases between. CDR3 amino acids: CASSPIYEQYF. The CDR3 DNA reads TGTGCCAGCAGCCCTATCTACGAGCAGTACTTC.

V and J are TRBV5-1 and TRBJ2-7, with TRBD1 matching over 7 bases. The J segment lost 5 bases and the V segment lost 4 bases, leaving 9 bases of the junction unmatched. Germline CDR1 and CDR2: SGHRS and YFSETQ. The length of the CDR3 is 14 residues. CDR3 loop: CASSPRRGWNEQYF. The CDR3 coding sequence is TGCGCCAGCAGCCCCCGCAGGGGGTGGAACGAGCAGTACTTC.

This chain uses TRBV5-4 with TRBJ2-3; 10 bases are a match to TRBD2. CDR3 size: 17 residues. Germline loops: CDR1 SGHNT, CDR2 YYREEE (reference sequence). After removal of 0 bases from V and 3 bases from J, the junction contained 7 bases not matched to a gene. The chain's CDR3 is CASSLGSGGAVTDTQYF. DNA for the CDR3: TGTGCCAGCAGCTTGGGGAGCGGGGGGGCGGTTACAGATACGCAGTATTTT. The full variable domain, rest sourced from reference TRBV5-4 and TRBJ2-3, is ETGVTQSPTHLIKTRGQQVTLRCSSQSGHNTVSWYQQALGQGPQFIFQYYREEENGRGNFPPRFSGLQFPNYSSELNVNALELDDSALYLCASSLGSGGAVTDTQYFGPGTRLTVL.

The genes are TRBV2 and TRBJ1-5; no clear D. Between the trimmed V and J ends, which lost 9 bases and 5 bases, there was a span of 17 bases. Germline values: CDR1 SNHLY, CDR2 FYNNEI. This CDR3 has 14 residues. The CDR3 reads CASERTDTYQPQHF. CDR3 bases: TGTGCCAGTGAAAGGACGGATACCTATCAGCCCCAGCATTTT.

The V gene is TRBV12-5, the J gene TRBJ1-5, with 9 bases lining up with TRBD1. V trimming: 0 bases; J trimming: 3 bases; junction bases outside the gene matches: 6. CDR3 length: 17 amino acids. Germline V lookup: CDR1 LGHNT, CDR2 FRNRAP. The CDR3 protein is CASGLVLGQGYNQPQHF. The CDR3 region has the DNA TGTGCTAGTGGTTTGGTATTAGGACAGGGGTACAATCAGCCCCAGCATTTT.

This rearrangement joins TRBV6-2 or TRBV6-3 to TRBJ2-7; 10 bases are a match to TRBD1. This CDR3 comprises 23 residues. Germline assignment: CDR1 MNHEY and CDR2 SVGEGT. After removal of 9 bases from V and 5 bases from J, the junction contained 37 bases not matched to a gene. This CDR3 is CARSLHRRANTERQGASLDEQYV. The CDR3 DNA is TGTGCCAGGAGCCTACACCGACGCGCCAACACCGAGCGACAGGGGGCGTCTCTCGACGAGCAGTACGTC.

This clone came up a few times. CDR3 residues: CASSWDRGNGYTF. In DNA, the CDR3 is TGCGCCAGCAGCTGGGACAGGGGTAATGGCTACACCTTC. The chain joins TRBV5-1 to TRBJ1-2; TRBD1 agrees at 10 bases. V lost 3 bases and J lost 6; bases outside the gene matches: 2. This CDR3 is built from 13 residues. Per the germline V gene, CDR1 is SGHRS and CDR2 is YFSETQ.

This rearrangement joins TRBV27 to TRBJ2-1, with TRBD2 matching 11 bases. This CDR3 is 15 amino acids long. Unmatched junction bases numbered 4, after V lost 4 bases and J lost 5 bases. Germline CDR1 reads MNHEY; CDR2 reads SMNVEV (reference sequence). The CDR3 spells CASSSLAGGHNEQFF. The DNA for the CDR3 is TGTGCCAGCAGTTCTCTAGCGGGGGGACACAATGAGCAGTTCTTC.

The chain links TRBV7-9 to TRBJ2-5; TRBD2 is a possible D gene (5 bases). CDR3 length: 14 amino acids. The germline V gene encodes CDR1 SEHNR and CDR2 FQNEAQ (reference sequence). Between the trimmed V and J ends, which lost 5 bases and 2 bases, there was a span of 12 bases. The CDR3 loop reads CASSGTGSQETQYF. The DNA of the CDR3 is TGTGCCAGCAGCGGCACGGGATCGCAAGAGACCCAGTACTTC. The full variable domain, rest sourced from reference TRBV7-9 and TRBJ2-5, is DTGVSQNPRHKITKRGQNVTFRCDPISEHNRLYWYRQTLGQGPEFLTYFQNEAQLEKSRLLSDRFSAERPKGSFSTLEIQRTEQGDSAMYLCASSGTGSQETQYFGPGTRLLVL.

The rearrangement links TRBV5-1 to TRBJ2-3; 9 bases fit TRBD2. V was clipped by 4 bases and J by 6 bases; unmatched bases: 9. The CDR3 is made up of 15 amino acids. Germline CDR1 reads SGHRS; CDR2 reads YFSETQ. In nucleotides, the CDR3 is TGCGCCAGCAGCCCTGGACTAGCGACTTCGGATACGCAGTATTTT. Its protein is CASSPGLATSDTQYF.

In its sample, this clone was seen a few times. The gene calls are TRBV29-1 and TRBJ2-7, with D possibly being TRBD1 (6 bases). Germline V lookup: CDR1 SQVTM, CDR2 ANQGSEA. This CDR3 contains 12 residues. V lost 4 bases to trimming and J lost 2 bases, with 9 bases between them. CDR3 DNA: TGCAGCGTTGCCACAGGGCCCTACGAGCAGTACTTC. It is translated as CSVATGPYEQYF.

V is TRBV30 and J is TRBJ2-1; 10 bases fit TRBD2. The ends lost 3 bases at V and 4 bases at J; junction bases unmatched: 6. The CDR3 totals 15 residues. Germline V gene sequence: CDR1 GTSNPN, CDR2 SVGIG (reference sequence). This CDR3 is CAWRISSGGYNEQFF. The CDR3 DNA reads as TGTGCCTGGAGAATCTCTAGCGGGGGTTACAATGAGCAGTTCTTC.

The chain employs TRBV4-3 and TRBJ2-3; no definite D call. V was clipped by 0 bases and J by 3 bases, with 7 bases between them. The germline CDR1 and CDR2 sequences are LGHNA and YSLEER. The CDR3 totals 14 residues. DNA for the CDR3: TGCGCCAGCAGCCAAGATCGTTTAACAGATACGCAGTATTTT. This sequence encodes CASSQDRLTDTQYF.

For the CDR3, the DNA is TGTGCCAGCAGCTTAGATAGATCCACTGAAGCTTTCTTT. Translating gives CASSLDRSTEAFF. The chain uses TRBV7-2 and TRBJ1-1; D gene ambiguous. CDR3 length: 13 amino acids. V lost 1 base and J lost 4, with 7 bases in between. In germline, CDR1 is SGHTA, CDR2 FQGNSA. Complete variable domain (other parts from reference TRBV7-2 and TRBJ1-1): GAGVSQSPSNKVTEKGKDVELRCDPISGHTALYWYRQSLGQGLEFLIYFQGNSAPDKSGLPSDRFSAERTGGSVSTLTIQRTQQEDSAVYLCASSLDRSTEAFFGQGTRLTVV.

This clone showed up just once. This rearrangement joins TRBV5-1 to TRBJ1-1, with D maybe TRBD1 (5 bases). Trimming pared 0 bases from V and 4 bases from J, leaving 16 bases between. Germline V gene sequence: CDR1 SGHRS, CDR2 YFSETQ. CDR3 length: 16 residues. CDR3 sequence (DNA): TGCGCCAGCAGCTTGGACGGGGCTCGCTCCTCCACTGAAGCTTTCTTT. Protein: CASSLDGARSSTEAFF.

The CDR3 is CASSPAPGDYGYTF. Here the CDR3 DNA reads TGTGCCAGCTCACCAGCCCCGGGCGACTATGGCTACACCTTC. This chain uses TRBV18 with TRBJ1-2; D is undetermined. This CDR3 comprises 14 residues. CDR1 and CDR2 from the germline V gene are KGHSH and LQKENI. V was trimmed by 2 bases and J by 3 bases, leaving 10 bases between them.

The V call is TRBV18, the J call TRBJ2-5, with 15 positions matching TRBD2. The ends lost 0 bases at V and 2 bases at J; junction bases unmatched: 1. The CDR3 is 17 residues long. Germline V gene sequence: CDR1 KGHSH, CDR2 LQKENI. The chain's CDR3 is CASSPPGLAGGQETQYF. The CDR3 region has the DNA TGTGCCAGCTCACCACCGGGACTAGCGGGGGGACAAGAGACCCAGTACTTC.

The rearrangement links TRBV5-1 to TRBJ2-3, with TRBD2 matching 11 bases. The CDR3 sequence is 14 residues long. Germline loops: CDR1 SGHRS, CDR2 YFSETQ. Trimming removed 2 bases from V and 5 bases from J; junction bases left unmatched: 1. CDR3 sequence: CASSFSGGVDTQYF. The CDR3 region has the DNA TGCGCCAGCAGCTTTAGCGGGGGGGTAGATACGCAGTATTTT.

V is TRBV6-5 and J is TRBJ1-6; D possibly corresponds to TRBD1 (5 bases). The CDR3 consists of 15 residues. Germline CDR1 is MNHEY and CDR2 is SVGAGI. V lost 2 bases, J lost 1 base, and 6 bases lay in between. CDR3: CASSYGGSYNSPLHF. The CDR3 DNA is TGTGCCAGCAGTTACGGGGGTTCCTATAATTCACCCCTCCACTTT.